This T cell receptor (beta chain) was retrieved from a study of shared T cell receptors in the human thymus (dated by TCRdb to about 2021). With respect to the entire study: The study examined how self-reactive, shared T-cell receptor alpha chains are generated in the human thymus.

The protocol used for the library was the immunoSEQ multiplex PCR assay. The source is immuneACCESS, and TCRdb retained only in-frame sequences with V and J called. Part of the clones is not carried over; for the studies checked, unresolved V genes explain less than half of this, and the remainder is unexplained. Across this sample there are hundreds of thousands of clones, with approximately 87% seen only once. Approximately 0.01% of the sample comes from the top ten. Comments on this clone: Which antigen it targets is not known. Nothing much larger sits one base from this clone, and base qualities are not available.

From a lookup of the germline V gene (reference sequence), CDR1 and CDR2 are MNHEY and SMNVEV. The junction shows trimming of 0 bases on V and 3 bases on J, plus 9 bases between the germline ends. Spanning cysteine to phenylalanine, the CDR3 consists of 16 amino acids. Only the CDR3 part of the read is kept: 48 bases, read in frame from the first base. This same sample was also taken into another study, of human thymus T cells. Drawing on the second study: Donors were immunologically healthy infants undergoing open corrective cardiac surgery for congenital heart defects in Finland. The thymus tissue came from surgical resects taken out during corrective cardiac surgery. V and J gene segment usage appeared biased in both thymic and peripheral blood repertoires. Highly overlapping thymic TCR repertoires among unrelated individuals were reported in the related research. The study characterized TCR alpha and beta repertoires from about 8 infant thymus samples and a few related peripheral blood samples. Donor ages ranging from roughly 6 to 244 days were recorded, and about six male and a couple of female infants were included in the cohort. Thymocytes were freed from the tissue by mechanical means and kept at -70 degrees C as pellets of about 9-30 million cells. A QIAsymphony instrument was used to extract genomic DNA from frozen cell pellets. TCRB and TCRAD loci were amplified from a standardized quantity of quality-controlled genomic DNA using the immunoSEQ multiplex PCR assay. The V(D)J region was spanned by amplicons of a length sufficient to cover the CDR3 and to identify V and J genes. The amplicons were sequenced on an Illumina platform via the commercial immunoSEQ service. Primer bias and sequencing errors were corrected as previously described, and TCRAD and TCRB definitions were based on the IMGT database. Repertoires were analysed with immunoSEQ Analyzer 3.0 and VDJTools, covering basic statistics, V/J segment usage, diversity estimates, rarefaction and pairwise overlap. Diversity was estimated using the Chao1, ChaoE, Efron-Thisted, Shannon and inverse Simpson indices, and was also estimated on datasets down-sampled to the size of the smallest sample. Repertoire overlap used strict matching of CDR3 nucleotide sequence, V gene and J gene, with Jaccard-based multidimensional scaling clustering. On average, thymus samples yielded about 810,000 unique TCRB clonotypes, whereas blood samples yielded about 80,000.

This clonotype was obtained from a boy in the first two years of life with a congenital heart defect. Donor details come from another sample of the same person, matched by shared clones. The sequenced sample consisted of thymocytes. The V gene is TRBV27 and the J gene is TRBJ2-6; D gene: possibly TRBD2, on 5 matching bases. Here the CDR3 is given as CASSLSRVVGANVLTF. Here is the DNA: TGTGCCAGCAGTTTATCGAGGGTGGTTGGGGCCAACGTCCTGACTTTC.